Listed below are T cell receptor beta chains from one sample, sequenced in a study of neoadjuvant anti-PD-1 for oral cavity cancer. Libraries were prepared by immunoSEQ multiplex PCR; TCRdb keeps only in-frame clonotypes and omits some of them. This table holds 72,000 or so clones, more than 70% found once. Sequenced here: PBMCs, sampled before nivolumab (anti-PD-1) treatment. All receptors derive from a person aged 40-85 years with oral cavity squamous cell carcinoma. CDR3s include the opening cysteine and the closing phenylalanine or tryptophan. D genes are given only for firm matches. Size tells how often a clone was seen (once, few, many) or the class of an expanded clone, and some rows leave it out.

TRBJ2-7	TRBV6-5	NA	NA	TGTGCCAGCAGTTACTCGGCGGGAAGGCGACAAGAGCAGTACTTC	CASSYSAGRRQEQYF
TRBJ2-2	TRBV28	TRBD2	once	TGTGCCAGCAGTTTTTGGACTAGCGGGAACACCGGGGAGCTGTTTTTT	CASSFWTSGNTGELFF
TRBJ2-7	TRBV7-3	NA	NA	TGTGCCAGCAGCCCAGGCTACGACGGACGCTACGAGCAGTACTTC	CASSPGYDGRYEQYF
TRBJ2-3	TRBV6-5	NA	NA	TGTGCCAGCGGCCGTCGGGGTAGCACGGATACGCAGTATTTT	CASGRRGSTDTQYF
TRBJ2-7	TRBV5-6	TRBD1	NA	TGTGCCAGCAGCTTGGGAGGGGGCGCTATCTACGAGCAGTACTTC	CASSLGGGAIYEQYF
TRBJ2-7	TRBV19	NA	few	TGTGCCAGTAACATCTACGAGCAGTACTTC	CASNIYEQYF
TRBJ2-5	TRBV29-1	NA	NA	TGCAGCGTGGCCGGAGAAGGGTCGGAGACCCAGTACTTC	CSVAGEGSETQYF
TRBJ2-7	TRBV7-8	TRBD1	NA	TGTGCCAGCAGCCTCCTGAGAGTGACAGGGGTACACGAGCAGTACTTC	CASSLLRVTGVHEQYF
TRBJ2-1	TRBV11-2	NA	NA	TGTGCCAGCAGCTTAGGTCTTTGGGATGAGCAGTTCTTC	CASSLGLWDEQFF
TRBJ2-7	TRBV10-2	TRBD2	NA	TGCGCCAGCAGCCAGATCCAACCGGGACTAGCGTTCGAGCAGTACTTC	CASSQIQPGLAFEQYF
TRBJ1-1	TRBV7-8	TRBD1	NA	TGTGCCAGCAGCTCAGGACAGGGCGGCCCTGAAGCTTTCTTT	CASSSGQGGPEAFF
TRBJ1-2	TRBV6-1	NA	NA	TGTGCCAGCAGTGGTTGGGATCATGGCTACACCTTC	CASSGWDHGYTF
TRBJ2-7	TRBV4-1	NA	NA	TGCGCCAGCAGCCCCTGGACTACTCGAGATCTCGAGCAGTACTTC	CASSPWTTRDLEQYF
TRBJ2-7	TRBV4-1	NA	NA	TGCGCCAGCAGCCTACGAGCCCCCGGGTTACGGAACGAGCAGTACTTC	CASSLRAPGLRNEQYF
TRBJ1-5	TRBV6-4	TRBD1	NA	TGTGCCAGCAGTGACACAGGAAGGACAGGGAGGGGTATTCGCAATCAGCCCCAGCATTTT	CASSDTGRTGRGIRNQPQHF
TRBJ1-1	TRBV6-5	NA	few	TGTGCCAGCAGTCCCCGCGGAGTCATGAACACTGAAGCTTTCTTT	CASSPRGVMNTEAFF
TRBJ1-2	TRBV6-1	NA	NA	TGTGCCAGCAGTGAATTTGACGAGTTTTCTGCTAAGGGGTTTACTGGCTACACCTTC	CASSEFDEFSAKGFTGYTF
TRBJ1-4	TRBV7-9	NA	NA	TGTGCCAGCCAACAAGGAACAACTAATGAAAAACTGTTTTTT	CASQQGTTNEKLFF
TRBJ1-5	TRBV30	TRBD1	NA	TGTGCCTGGAGTAGACAGGGGTGGCAGCCCCAGCATTTT	CAWSRQGWQPQHF
TRBJ1-2	TRBV7-3	TRBD1	NA	TGTGCCAGCAGCCGAGGACAGGGGAGCGGCGGCTACACCTTC	CASSRGQGSGGYTF
TRBJ2-3	TRBV29-1	TRBD2	NA	TGCAGCGTTGCGGGCGGGAGACAGACAGATACGCAGTATTTT	CSVAGGRQTDTQYF
TRBJ1-2	TRBV7-9	NA	NA	TGTGCCAGCAGCACTGGTCCGTATGGCTACACCTTC	CASSTGPYGYTF
TRBJ1-6	TRBV7-9	NA	NA	TGTGCCAGCAGCTCCCGGAATTTCTATAATTCACCCCTCCACTTT	CASSSRNFYNSPLHF